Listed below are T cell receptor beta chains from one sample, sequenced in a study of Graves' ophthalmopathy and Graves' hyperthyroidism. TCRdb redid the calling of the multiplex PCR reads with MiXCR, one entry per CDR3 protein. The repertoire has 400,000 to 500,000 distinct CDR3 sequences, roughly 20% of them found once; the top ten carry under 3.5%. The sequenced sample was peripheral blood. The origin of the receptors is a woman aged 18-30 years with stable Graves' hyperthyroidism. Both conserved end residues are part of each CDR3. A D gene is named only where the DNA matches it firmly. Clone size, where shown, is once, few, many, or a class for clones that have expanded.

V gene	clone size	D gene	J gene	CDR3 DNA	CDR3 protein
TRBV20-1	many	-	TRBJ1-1	TGCAGTGCTAGAGATTGGGGCGGGGGTACGAACACTGAAGCTTTCTTT	CSARDWGGGTNTEAFF
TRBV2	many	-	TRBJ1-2	TGTGCCAGCAGTGAAGACGCCAGGAGGGTCTATGGCTACACCTTC	CASSEDARRVYGYTF
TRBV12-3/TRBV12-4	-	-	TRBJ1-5	TGTGCCAGCAGTCCAGGGGTAATTCGCAATCAGCCCCAGCATTTT	CASSPGVIRNQPQHF
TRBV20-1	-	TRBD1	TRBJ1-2	TGCAGTGCAAGTACCGGGACAGGGAGTAATGGCTACACCTTC	CSASTGTGSNGYTF
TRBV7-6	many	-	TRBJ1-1	TGTGCCAGCAGCTCATTACGGGACACTGAAGCTTTCTTT	CASSSLRDTEAFF
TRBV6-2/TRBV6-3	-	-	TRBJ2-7	TGTGCCAGCAGTAGGAAGCACGAGCAGTACTTC	CASSRKHEQYF
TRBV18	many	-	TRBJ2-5	TGTGCCAGCTCACCACCAGAAAGAGAGACCCAGTACTTC	CASSPPERETQYF
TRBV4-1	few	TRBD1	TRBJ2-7	TGCGCCAGCAGCCAAGAAGGATGGGACAGTTACGAGCAGTACTTC	CASSQEGWDSYEQYF
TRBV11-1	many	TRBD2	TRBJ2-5	TGTGCCAGCAGCGTGGGACTAGCAGGCGGAGAGACCCAGTACTTC	CASSVGLAGGETQYF
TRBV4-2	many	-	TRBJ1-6	TGTGCCAGCAGTCAAGATCCACTGGGAAATTCACCCCTCCACTTT	CASSQDPLGNSPLHF
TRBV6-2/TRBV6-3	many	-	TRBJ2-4	TGTGCCAGCAGGCCAAGAGCACTATTTCATGGTACTAAGTACTTC	CASRPRALFHGTKYF
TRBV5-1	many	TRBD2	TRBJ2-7	TGCGCCAGCAGCTTGGGTCCGGGAGGCCACGAGCAGTACTTC	CASSLGPGGHEQYF
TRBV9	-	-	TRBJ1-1	TGTGCCAGCAGCGTAGGGTCCATGCCTGACTTCAGAAACACTGAAGCTTTCTTT	CASSVGSMPDFRNTEAFF
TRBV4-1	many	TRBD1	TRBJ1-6	TGCGCCAGCAGGAGAACCCGGGACAGGGAGGAATCACCCCTCCACTTT	CASRRTRDREESPLHF
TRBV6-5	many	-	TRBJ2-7	TGTGCCAGCAGTTACGATTACTCCTACGAGCAGTACTTC	CASSYDYSYEQYF
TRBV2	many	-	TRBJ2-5	TGTGCCGGAACTATCCAAAACTACCAAGAGACCCAGTACTTC	CAGTIQNYQETQYF
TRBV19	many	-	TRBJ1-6	TGTGCCAGTAGTCTCGGACGGGTCGGCAATTCACCCCTCCACTTT	CASSLGRVGNSPLHF
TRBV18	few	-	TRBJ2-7	TGTGCCAGCTCACCGGCGGGATTTGACTACGAGCAGTACTTC	CASSPAGFDYEQYF
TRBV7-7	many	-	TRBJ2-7	TGTGCTAGCAGCGAACGGCACGGGTACTACGAGCAGTACTTC	CASSERHGYYEQYF